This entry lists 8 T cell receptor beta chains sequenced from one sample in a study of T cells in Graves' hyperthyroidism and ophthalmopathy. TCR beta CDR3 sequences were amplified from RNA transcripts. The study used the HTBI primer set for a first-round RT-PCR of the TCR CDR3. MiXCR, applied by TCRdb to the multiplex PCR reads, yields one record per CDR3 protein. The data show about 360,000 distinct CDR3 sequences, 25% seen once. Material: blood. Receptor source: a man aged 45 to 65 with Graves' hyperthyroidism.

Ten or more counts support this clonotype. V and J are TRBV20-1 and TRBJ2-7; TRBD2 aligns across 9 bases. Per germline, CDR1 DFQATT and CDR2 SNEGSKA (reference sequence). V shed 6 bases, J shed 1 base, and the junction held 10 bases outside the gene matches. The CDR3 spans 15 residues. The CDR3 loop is CSARPPSGNSYEQYF. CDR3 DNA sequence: TGCAGTGCCCGGCCCCCTAGCGGGAATTCCTACGAGCAGTACTTC.

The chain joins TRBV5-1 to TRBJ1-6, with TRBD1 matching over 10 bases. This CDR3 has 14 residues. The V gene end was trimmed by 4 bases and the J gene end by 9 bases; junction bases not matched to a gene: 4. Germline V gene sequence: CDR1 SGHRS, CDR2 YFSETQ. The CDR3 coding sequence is TGCGCCAGCAGCCCGGGACAGGGGATTTCACCCCTCCACTTT. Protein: CASSPGQGISPLHF.

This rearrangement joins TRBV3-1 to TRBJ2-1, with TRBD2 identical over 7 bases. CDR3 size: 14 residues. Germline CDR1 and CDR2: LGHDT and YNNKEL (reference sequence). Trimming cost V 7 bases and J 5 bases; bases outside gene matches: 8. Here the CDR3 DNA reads TGTGCCAGCACCCCGGGCGGGAGTAACAATGAGCAGTTCTTC. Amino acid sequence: CASTPGGSNNEQFF.

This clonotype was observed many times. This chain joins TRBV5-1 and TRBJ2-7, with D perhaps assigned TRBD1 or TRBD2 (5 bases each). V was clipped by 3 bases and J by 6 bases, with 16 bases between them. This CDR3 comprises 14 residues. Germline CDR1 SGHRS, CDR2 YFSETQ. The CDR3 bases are TGCGCCAGCAGCTCCGGGACGGTCTCTAGCGAGCAGTACTTC. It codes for CASSSGTVSSEQYF.

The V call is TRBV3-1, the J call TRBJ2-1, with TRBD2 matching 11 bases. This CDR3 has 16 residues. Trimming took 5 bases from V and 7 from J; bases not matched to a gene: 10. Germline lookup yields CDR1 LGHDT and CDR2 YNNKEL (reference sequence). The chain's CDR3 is CASSALLAGAGNEQFF. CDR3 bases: TGTGCCAGCAGCGCCCTACTAGCGGGAGCTGGTAATGAGCAGTTCTTC.

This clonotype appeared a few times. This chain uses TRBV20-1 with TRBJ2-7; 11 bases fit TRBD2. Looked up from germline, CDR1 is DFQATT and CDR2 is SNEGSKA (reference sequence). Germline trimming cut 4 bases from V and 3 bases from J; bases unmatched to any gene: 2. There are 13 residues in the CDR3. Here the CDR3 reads CSANTSGGYEQYF. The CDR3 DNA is TGCAGTGCTAATACTAGCGGGGGCTACGAGCAGTACTTC.

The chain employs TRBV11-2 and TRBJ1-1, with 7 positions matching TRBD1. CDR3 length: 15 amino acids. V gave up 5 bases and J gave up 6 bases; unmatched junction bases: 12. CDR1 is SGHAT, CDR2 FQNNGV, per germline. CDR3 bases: TGTGCCAGCAGCCAGTCGACAGGGAGGCGGGCTGAAGCTTTCTTT. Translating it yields CASSQSTGRRAEAFF.

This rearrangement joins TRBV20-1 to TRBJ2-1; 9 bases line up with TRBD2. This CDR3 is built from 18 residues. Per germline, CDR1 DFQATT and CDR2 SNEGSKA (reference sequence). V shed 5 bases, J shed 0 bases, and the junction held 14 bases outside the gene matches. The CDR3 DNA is TGCAGTGCTTCCAAATGGGGGAGCGGGAGGAGCTCCTACAATGAGCAGTTCTTC. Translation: CSASKWGSGRSSYNEQFF.